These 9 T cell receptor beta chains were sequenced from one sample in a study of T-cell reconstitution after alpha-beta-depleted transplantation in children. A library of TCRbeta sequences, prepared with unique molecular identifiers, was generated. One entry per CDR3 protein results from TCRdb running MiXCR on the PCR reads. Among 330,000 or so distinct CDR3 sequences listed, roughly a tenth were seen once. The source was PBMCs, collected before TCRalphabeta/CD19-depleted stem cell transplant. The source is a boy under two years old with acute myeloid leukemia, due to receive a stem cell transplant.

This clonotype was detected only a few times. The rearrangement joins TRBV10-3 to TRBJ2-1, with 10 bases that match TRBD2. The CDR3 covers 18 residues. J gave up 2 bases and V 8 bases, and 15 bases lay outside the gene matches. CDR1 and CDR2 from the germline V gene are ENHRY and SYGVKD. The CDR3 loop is CAIGGTSVVSGAYNEQFF. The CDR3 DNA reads TGTGCCATCGGCGGGACTAGCGTTGTGAGTGGTGCCTACAATGAGCAGTTCTTC.

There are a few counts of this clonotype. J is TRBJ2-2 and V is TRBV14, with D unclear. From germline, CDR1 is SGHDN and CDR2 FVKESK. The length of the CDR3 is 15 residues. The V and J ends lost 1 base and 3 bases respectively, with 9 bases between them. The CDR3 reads CASSQGVADTGELFF. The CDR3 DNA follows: TGTGCCAGCAGCCAAGGGGTTGCTGACACCGGGGAGCTGTTTTTT.

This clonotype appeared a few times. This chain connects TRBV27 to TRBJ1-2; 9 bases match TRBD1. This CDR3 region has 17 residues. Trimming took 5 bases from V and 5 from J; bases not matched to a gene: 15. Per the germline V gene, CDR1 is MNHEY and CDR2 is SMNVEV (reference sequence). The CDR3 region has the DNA TGTGCCAGCAGTCTTCGAGTACAGGGGGCGTTGGTATATGGCTACACCTTC. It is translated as CASSLRVQGALVYGYTF.

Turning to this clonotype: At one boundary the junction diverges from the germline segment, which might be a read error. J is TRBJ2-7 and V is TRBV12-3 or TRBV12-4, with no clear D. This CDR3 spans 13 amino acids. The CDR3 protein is CASGLYSSYEQYF. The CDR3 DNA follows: TGTGCCAGCGGTTTATATAGCTCCTACGAGCAGTACTTC.

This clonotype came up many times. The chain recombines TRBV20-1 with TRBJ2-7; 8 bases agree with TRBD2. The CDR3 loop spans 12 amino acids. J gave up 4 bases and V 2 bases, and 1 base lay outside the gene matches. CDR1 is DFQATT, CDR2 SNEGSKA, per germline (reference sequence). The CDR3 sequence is CSARLAGYEQYF. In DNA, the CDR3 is TGCAGTGCTAGATTAGCGGGGTACGAGCAGTACTTC.

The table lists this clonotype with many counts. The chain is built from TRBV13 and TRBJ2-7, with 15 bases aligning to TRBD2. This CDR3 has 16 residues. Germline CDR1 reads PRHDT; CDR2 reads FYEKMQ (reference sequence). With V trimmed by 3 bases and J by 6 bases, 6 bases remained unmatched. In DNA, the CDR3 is TGTGCCAGCAGCTTCGGACTAGCGGGAGGGGGCGGCGAGCAGTACTTC. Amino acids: CASSFGLAGGGGEQYF.

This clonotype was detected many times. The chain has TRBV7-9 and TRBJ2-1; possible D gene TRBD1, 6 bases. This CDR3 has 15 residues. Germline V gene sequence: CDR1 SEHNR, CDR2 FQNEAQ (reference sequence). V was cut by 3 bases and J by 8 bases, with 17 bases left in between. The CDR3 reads CASSFTGLEEDEQFF. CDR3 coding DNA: TGTGCCAGCAGCTTTACAGGGTTGGAGGAAGATGAGCAGTTCTTC.

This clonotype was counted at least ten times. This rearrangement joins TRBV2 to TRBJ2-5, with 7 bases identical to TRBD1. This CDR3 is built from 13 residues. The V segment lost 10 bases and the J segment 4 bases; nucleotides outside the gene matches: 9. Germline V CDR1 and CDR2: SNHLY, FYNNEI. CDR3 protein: CAMVGGFGETQYF. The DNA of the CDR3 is TGTGCCATGGTAGGGGGCTTTGGAGAGACCCAGTACTTC.

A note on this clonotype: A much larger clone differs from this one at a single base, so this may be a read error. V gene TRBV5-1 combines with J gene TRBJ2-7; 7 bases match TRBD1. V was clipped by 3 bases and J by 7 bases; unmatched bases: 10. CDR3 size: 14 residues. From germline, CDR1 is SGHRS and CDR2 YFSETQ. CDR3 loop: CASSSPGQRKEQYF. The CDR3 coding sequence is TGCGCCAGCAGCTCCCCGGGACAGAGGAAAGAGCAGTACTTC.